This entry describes one T cell receptor beta chain. The CDR3 totals 14 residues. V was trimmed by 3 bases and J by 5 bases, leaving 13 bases between them. The germline gives CDR1 SGHVT, CDR2 SQSDAQ. This sample was included in a study of shared T cell receptors in the human thymus. Only in-frame clones appear in the TCRdb table, and some are missing; sequencing was by immunoSEQ multiplex PCR. The sample includes about 380,000 clones, approximately 95% of them seen just once. The sample comprised thymocytes. This sequence originates from a human donor. The rearrangement links TRBV7-4 to TRBJ2-5; D is tentatively TRBD1 or TRBD2 (5 bases each). CDR3 sequence reads: CASSFTDTRETQYF. For the CDR3, the DNA is TGTGCCAGCAGCTTTACGGACACTAGGGAGACCCAGTACTTC.